These T cell receptor beta chains were read from a single sample in a study of T cell repertoires in cytomegalovirus infection. One entry per CDR3 protein, called by TCRdb with MiXCR from the reads. The sample yields around 550,000 distinct CDR3 sequences, more than 25% seen once. The sample consisted of PBMCs. Receptors were obtained from a human donor in good health (CMV status not recorded). Some clones in this sample may be carry-over from other donors' samples. Both conserved end residues are part of each CDR3. The D gene is left open where the match is weak. Some rows mark clone size as missing; the rest say once, few, many or name a class of expanded clone.

v_gene,d_gene,abundance,j_gene,CDR3nt,CDR3aa
TRBV5-1,TRBD1,few,TRBJ2-5,TGCGCCAGCAGCTGGGACAGGGTAGAGGAGACCCAGTACTTC,CASSWDRVEETQYF
TRBV14,.,few,TRBJ1-1,TGTGCCAGCAGCCAAGGTTCAGGGACCACTGAAGCTTTCTTT,CASSQGSGTTEAFF
TRBV4-1,TRBD1,.,TRBJ1-2,TGCGCCAGCAGCCCGTCGACAGAGGGGGCCTATGGCTACACCTTC,CASSPSTEGAYGYTF
TRBV7-2,TRBD2,.,TRBJ2-5,TGTGCCAGCAGCTTAGGGGCTAGCGGGGGACCACAAGAGACCCAGTACTTC,CASSLGASGGPQETQYF
TRBV7-2,.,many,TRBJ1-5,TGTGCCAGCAGCCCCGACAGATATAGCAATCAGCCCCAGCATTTT,CASSPDRYSNQPQHF
TRBV6-2/TRBV6-3,TRBD2,few,TRBJ2-7,TGTGCCAGCACTGGTTCAGCGGGAGGGCCCTACGAGCAGTACTTC,CASTGSAGGPYEQYF
TRBV7-2,TRBD1,many,TRBJ1-6,TGTGCCAGCAGCTCCCCCTCGGGACAGGGGGTCATCCTCCACTTT,CASSSPSGQGVILHF
TRBV29-1,.,.,TRBJ2-3,TGCAGCGTTGGGCAGGCGGAGAGCACAGATACGCAGTATTTT,CSVGQAESTDTQYF
TRBV6-1,.,.,TRBJ2-1,TGTGCCAGCAGGATGACTAGTTTCGATGAGCAGTTCTTC,CASRMTSFDEQFF
TRBV5-6,.,.,TRBJ2-2,TGTGCCACAAAAGGCTGGGGAACCGGGGAGCTGTTTTTT,CATKGWGTGELFF
TRBV2,.,.,TRBJ1-5,TGTGCCAGCGGGTCGGTGGGGGGAAAGAATCAGCCCCAGCATTTT,CASGSVGGKNQPQHF
TRBV2,TRBD1,few,TRBJ1-5,TGTGCCAGCAGTGAAATCGGGACAGTTAATCAGCCCCAGCATTTT,CASSEIGTVNQPQHF
TRBV6-1,.,.,TRBJ1-5,TGTGCCAGCAGGGTAGGGAACAATCAGCCCCAGCATTTT,CASRVGNNQPQHF
TRBV5-1,.,.,TRBJ1-1,TGCGCCAGCAGCTTAGACAGCGCTACCGAAGCTTTCTTT,CASSLDSATEAFF
TRBV12-3/TRBV12-4,TRBD1,many,TRBJ2-1,TGTGCCAGCAGTTTGGACAGGGGGGGCGATGAGCAGTTCTTC,CASSLDRGGDEQFF
TRBV12-3/TRBV12-4,TRBD1,many,TRBJ2-1,TGTGCCAGCAGCCCCAGGACAGGGATTAGGTTCTTC,CASSPRTGIRFF
TRBV12-3/TRBV12-4,.,.,TRBJ2-2,TGTGCCAGCAGGTTTGCCGGGGAGCTGTTTTTT,CASRFAGELFF
TRBV12-3/TRBV12-4,.,.,TRBJ2-1,TGTGCCAGCAGCGACAGATGGGGTTCCAATGAGCAGTTCTTC,CASSDRWGSNEQFF
TRBV4-3,TRBD2,.,TRBJ2-1,TGCGCCAGCAGCCAAGCGGGAGGCCTCAGGAATGAGCAGTTCTTC,CASSQAGGLRNEQFF
TRBV7-2,.,many,TRBJ2-2,TGTGCCAGCAGCTTAGCGGGAGTAACCGGGGAGCTGTTTTTT,CASSLAGVTGELFF
TRBV7-2,TRBD2,many,TRBJ2-5,TGTGCCAGCAGCTCCGGACTAGCGGGCCAAGAGACCCAGTACTTC,CASSSGLAGQETQYF
TRBV7-2,.,many,TRBJ2-1,TGTGCCAGCAGCTACGTTACCAACAATGAGCAGTTCTTC,CASSYVTNNEQFF
TRBV7-8,.,few,TRBJ2-7,TGTGCCAGCAGCTTATACGGGGCGTTCTACGAGCAGTACTTC,CASSLYGAFYEQYF